The 27 T cell receptor beta chains reported below all come from one sample, sequenced in a study of cytomegalovirus exposure and HLA in healthy donors. The primer mix had 60 Vbeta and 13 Jbeta primers. The data were produced by immunoSEQ multiplex PCR, yet TCRdb's version contains in-frame clones alone and is incomplete. The sample has about 46,000 clones, and its top ten clones hold less than 1.2%. Sequencing was done on a sample of PBMCs. The receptors originated from a woman between 40 and 50 years old in good health and CMV-seronegative.

V and J are TRBV2 and TRBJ2-7; tentative D call: TRBD1 (5 bases). This CDR3 contains 14 residues. The germline CDR1 and CDR2 sequences are SNHLY and FYNNEI. Trimming left V 7 bases short and J 1 base short, with 14 bases between. The CDR3 region is CASTLDTYSYEQYF. The CDR3 DNA is TGTGCCAGCACCCTGGACACGTATTCCTACGAGCAGTACTTC.

The J gene is TRBJ2-2, the V gene TRBV7-3; 10 bases are shared with TRBD2. Losses at the gene ends were 0 bases for V and 4 bases for J; bases not matched to a gene: 8. The germline gives CDR1 SGHTA, CDR2 FQGTGA. The CDR3 has 18 amino acids. CDR3 DNA: TGTGCCAGCAGCTTAACGGGCCTAGCGGGAGCGGGCACCGGGGAGCTGTTTTTT. It is translated as CASSLTGLAGAGTGELFF.

The V and J genes are TRBV7-2 and TRBJ1-5, with a tentative D call TRBD1 (5 bases). The ends were cut back, 5 bases at V and 5 bases at J, with 16 bases in the middle. The CDR3 consists of 15 residues. Germline V lookup: CDR1 SGHTA, CDR2 FQGNSA. CDR3 amino acids: CASSPRTGWDQPQHF. CDR3 sequence (DNA): TGTGCCAGCAGCCCCCGCACAGGATGGGATCAGCCCCAGCATTTT.

This rearrangement joins TRBV29-1 to TRBJ2-3; TRBD2 aligns across 9 bases. The ends lost 4 bases at V and 6 bases at J; junction bases unmatched: 8. The germline V gene encodes CDR1 SQVTM and CDR2 ANQGSEA. CDR3 size: 14 residues. CDR3 in amino acids: CSVGGLAGTDTQYF. CDR3 coding DNA: TGCAGCGTTGGGGGTCTAGCGGGAACCGATACGCAGTATTTT.

The chain carries TRBV4-2 and TRBJ2-5; a weak D match, TRBD2 (6 bases). CDR1 is LGHNA and CDR2 is YNFKEQ in the germline V gene. The CDR3 runs 15 residues. Trimming stripped 2 bases from V and 4 bases from J, with 14 bases between. CDR3 nucleotides: TGTGCCAGCAGCCAACAGGCTAGCGACCCAGAGACCCAGTACTTC. This gives the protein CASSQQASDPETQYF.

The chain links TRBV7-2 to TRBJ2-7, with D perhaps TRBD1 (5 bases). CDR3 length equals 15 residues. The V end was cut by 5 bases, the J end by 4 bases, with 18 bases between. The germline V gene has CDR1 SGHTA and CDR2 FQGNSA. The CDR3 sequence is CASSLLSDTLYEQYF. For the CDR3, the DNA is TGTGCCAGCAGCCTCCTTTCGGACACCTTGTACGAGCAGTACTTC. The full variable domain, in which reference TRBV7-2 and TRBJ2-7 provide the parts outside the CDR3, is GAGVSQSPSNKVTEKGKDVELRCDPISGHTALYWYRQSLGQGLEFLIYFQGNSAPDKSGLPSDRFSAERTGGSVSTLTIQRTQQEDSAVYLCASSLLSDTLYEQYFGPGTRLTVT.

The chain links TRBV20-1 to TRBJ2-7, with D perhaps matching TRBD2 (5 bases). In germline, CDR1 is DFQATT, CDR2 SNEGSKA (reference sequence). Trimming left V 5 bases short and J 6 bases short, with 11 bases between. This CDR3 is 11 amino acids long. As DNA, the CDR3 is TGCAGTGCTCCGAGGGTCCGCGAGCAGTACTTC. It codes for CSAPRVREQYF.

V is TRBV5-4 and J is TRBJ1-2, with TRBD1 identical over 12 bases. The CDR3 runs to 16 residues. Trimming removed 3 bases from V and 8 bases from J; junction bases left unmatched: 11. Germline V gives CDR1 SGHNT, CDR2 YYREEE (reference sequence). The CDR3 coding sequence is TGTGCCAGCAGCTCACTAGCGGGACAGGGGGCGCGGGGCTACACCTTC. This translates into CASSSLAGQGARGYTF.

This chain uses TRBV9 with TRBJ2-1; D might be TRBD2 (6 bases). Deletions cut 0 bases from V and 6 bases from J, with 16 bases between. The germline CDR1 and CDR2 sequences are SGDLS and YYNGEE. The CDR3 sequence is 16 residues long. The CDR3 region has the DNA TGTGCCAGCAGCGTAGATCCGGGAGTTAGGGTCAATGAGCAGTTCTTC. Translation gives CASSVDPGVRVNEQFF.

The chain is built from TRBV5-4 and TRBJ1-2, with no clear D. Germline V gene lookup returns CDR1 SGHNT and CDR2 YYREEE (reference sequence). This CDR3 region has 15 residues. V lost 0 bases and J 0 bases, leaving 9 bases between the germline ends. CDR3 loop: CASSLAKRANYGYTF. The CDR3 DNA is TGTGCCAGCAGCTTGGCCAAGAGAGCTAACTATGGCTACACCTTC.

This chain joins TRBV7-6 and TRBJ1-1, with D hard to call. Per germline, CDR1 SGHVS and CDR2 FNYEAQ. This CDR3 is 14 amino acids long. Trimming cost V 5 bases and J 0 bases, with 10 bases left between them. CDR3 region: CASSPAVMNTEAFF. CDR3 coding DNA: TGTGCCAGCAGCCCCGCGGTCATGAACACTGAAGCTTTCTTT. The full variable domain, in which reference TRBV7-6 and TRBJ1-1 provide the parts outside the CDR3, is GAGVSQSPRYKVTKRGQDVALRCDPISGHVSLYWYRQALGQGPEFLTYFNYEAQQDKSGLPNDRFSAERPEGSISTLTIQRTEQRDSAMYRCASSPAVMNTEAFFGQGTRLTVV.

The V and J genes are TRBV4-1 and TRBJ2-7, with a tentative D call TRBD1 (6 bases). In germline, CDR1 is MGHRA, CDR2 YSYEKL. The CDR3 has 15 residues. V was pared by 0 bases and J by 3 bases, with 12 bases between. CDR3 DNA sequence: TGCGCCAGCAGCCAAGATAGGACAGCCGACTACGAGCAGTACTTC. Translated, it gives CASSQDRTADYEQYF.

The chain carries TRBV28 and TRBJ1-2; TRBD1 agrees at 7 bases. Trimming removed 7 bases from V and 2 bases from J; junction bases left unmatched: 4. The CDR3 spans 13 residues. CDR1 MDHEN and CDR2 SYDVKM come from the germline V gene. This CDR3 is CASKLGQNYGYTF. As DNA, the CDR3 is TGTGCCAGCAAATTGGGACAGAACTATGGCTACACCTTC.

The J gene is TRBJ2-7, the V gene TRBV5-4; D gene unclear. Trimming pared 2 bases from V and 0 bases from J, leaving 6 bases between. The CDR3 loop spans 13 amino acids. CDR1 is SGHNT and CDR2 is YYREEE in the germline V gene (reference sequence). DNA for the CDR3: TGTGCCAGCAGCTTTACGGGCTCCTACGAGCAGTACTTC. This gives the protein CASSFTGSYEQYF.

CDR3 sequence reads: CASSLNRDRVGAYEQYF. For the CDR3, the DNA is TGTGCCAGCAGTTTAAACCGGGACAGGGTCGGGGCCTACGAGCAGTACTTC. This chain joins TRBV28 and TRBJ2-7; 9 bases are a match to TRBD1. Per germline, CDR1 MDHEN and CDR2 SYDVKM. The CDR3 contains 17 residues. The junction had 10 bases not matched to a gene; V was cut back by 2 bases and J by 2 bases.

Here the CDR3 DNA reads TGTGCCAGCAGCCTTATGATAGCGGAAGATACGCAGTATTTT. Translating gives CASSLMIAEDTQYF. The rearrangement links TRBV7-9 to TRBJ2-3; a weak D match, TRBD2 (6 bases). CDR3 length equals 14 residues. With 5 bases removed from V and 5 bases from J, the gap between germline ends came to 14 bases. Germline values: CDR1 SEHNR, CDR2 FQNEAQ (reference sequence).

The chain combines TRBV2 with TRBJ2-1; 7 nucleotides line up with TRBD2. V dropped 3 bases and J dropped 10; count of bases not matched to a gene: 9. There are 14 residues in the CDR3. Germline CDR1 SNHLY, CDR2 FYNNEI. CDR3 sequence (DNA): TGTGCCAGCAGTGATCTACTAGCGCCCGGGGAGCAGTTCTTC. It encodes CASSDLLAPGEQFF.

This sequence joins TRBV2 and TRBJ1-3, with TRBD1 identical over 8 bases. This CDR3 region has 16 residues. The germline V gene encodes CDR1 SNHLY and CDR2 FYNNEI. J was trimmed by 0 bases and V by 5 bases; bases with no gene match: 6. Written as DNA, the CDR3 is TGTGCCAGCAGTATTACAGGGGGTTTCTCTGGAAACACCATATATTTT. It translates to CASSITGGFSGNTIYF.

The chain uses TRBV28 and TRBJ1-3; 9 positions agree with TRBD1. The CDR3 runs 18 residues. The J segment lost 0 bases and the V segment lost 3 bases, leaving 9 bases of the junction unmatched. Germline V lookup: CDR1 MDHEN, CDR2 SYDVKM. CDR3 DNA sequence: TGTGCCAGCAGTTTCTCGGGTGCGGACAGGGGCTCTGGAAACACCATATATTTT. Its translation: CASSFSGADRGSGNTIYF.

The chain joins TRBV6-1 to TRBJ2-1; weak D call: TRBD2 (5 bases). CDR1 and CDR2 (germline): MNHNS, SASEGT. This CDR3 comprises 12 residues. V dropped 7 bases and J dropped 9 bases, with 13 bases sitting between them. CDR3 nucleotide sequence: TGTGCCAGCACTCTGAGTGCGGGTGAGCAGTTCTTC. It is translated as CASTLSAGEQFF.

The rearrangement links TRBV4-1 to TRBJ1-2; 8 bases agree with TRBD1. The CDR3 has 16 amino acids. Germline values: CDR1 MGHRA, CDR2 YSYEKL. Losses at the gene ends were 3 bases for V and 0 bases for J; bases not matched to a gene: 6. The CDR3 bases are TGCGCCAGCAGCCACATACTCAGGGGGCCTAACTATGGCTACACCTTC. Protein product: CASSHILRGPNYGYTF.

The genes are TRBV11-3 and TRBJ2-3; 8 bases fit TRBD1. Germline loops: CDR1 SGHNT, CDR2 YENEEA. This CDR3 contains 15 residues. Germline trimming cut 5 bases from V and 8 bases from J; bases unmatched to any gene: 12. The CDR3 reads CASSPHRGATATQYF. The CDR3 coding sequence is TGTGCCAGCAGCCCCCACAGGGGGGCCACGGCTACGCAGTATTTT. Combining the CDR3 with reference TRBV11-3 and TRBJ2-3 gives the whole variable domain EAGVVQSPRYKIIEKKQPVAFWCNPISGHNTLYWYLQNLGQGPELLIRYENEEAVDDSQLPKDRFSAERLKGVDSTLKIQPAELGDSAVYLCASSPHRGATATQYFGPGTRLTVL.

This chain connects TRBV19 to TRBJ2-7, with 8 bases fitting TRBD2. Unmatched junction bases numbered 1, after V lost 3 bases and J lost 0 bases. The CDR3 consists of 14 residues. Germline V gives CDR1 LNHDA, CDR2 SQIVND (reference sequence). The CDR3 DNA reads TGTGCCAGTAGTATCAGCGGGAGCTCCTACGAGCAGTACTTC. Amino acids: CASSISGSSYEQYF.

The gene calls are TRBV6-5 and TRBJ1-5, with 9 positions matching TRBD1. The germline V gene has CDR1 MNHEY and CDR2 SVGAGI. CDR3 length equals 15 residues. Germline trimming cut 0 bases from V and 4 bases from J; bases unmatched to any gene: 1. The CDR3 sequence: CASSYSDRGNQPQHF. Here the CDR3 DNA reads TGTGCCAGCAGTTACTCTGACAGGGGGAATCAGCCCCAGCATTTT.

J is TRBJ1-2 and V is TRBV5-5; a possible D gene is TRBD1 (5 bases). CDR1 is SGHKS, CDR2 YYEKEE, per germline (reference sequence). Trimming removed 2 bases at V and 2 bases at J, with 13 bases between. The length of the CDR3 is 15 residues. In DNA, the CDR3 is TGTGCCAGCAGCTTTAGGATGGGGGGAAACTATGGCTACACCTTC. It codes for CASSFRMGGNYGYTF.

The chain carries TRBV6-5 and TRBJ2-7; D is perhaps TRBD2 (6 bases). V was clipped by 6 bases and J by 11 bases, with 11 bases between them. This CDR3 region has 10 residues. CDR1 is MNHEY and CDR2 is SVGAGI in the germline V gene. CDR3 in amino acids: CASRREKEYF. Written as DNA, the CDR3 is TGTGCCAGCAGACGGGAGAAGGAGTACTTC.

The gene calls are TRBV7-3 and TRBJ2-7, with D hard to call. From germline, CDR1 is SGHTA and CDR2 FQGTGA. Trimming shortened V by 0 bases and J by 7 bases, and 10 bases separated the two germline ends. The CDR3 spans 13 residues. As DNA, the CDR3 is TGTGCCAGCAGCTTAACAGGTGCGAGGGAGCAGTACTTC. This translates into CASSLTGAREQYF. Full variable domain (missing parts from reference TRBV7-3 and TRBJ2-7): GAGVSQTPSNKVTEKGKYVELRCDPISGHTALYWYRQSLGQGPEFLIYFQGTGAADDSGLPNDRFFAVRPEGSVSTLKIQRTERGDSAVYLCASSLTGAREQYFGPGTRLTVT.